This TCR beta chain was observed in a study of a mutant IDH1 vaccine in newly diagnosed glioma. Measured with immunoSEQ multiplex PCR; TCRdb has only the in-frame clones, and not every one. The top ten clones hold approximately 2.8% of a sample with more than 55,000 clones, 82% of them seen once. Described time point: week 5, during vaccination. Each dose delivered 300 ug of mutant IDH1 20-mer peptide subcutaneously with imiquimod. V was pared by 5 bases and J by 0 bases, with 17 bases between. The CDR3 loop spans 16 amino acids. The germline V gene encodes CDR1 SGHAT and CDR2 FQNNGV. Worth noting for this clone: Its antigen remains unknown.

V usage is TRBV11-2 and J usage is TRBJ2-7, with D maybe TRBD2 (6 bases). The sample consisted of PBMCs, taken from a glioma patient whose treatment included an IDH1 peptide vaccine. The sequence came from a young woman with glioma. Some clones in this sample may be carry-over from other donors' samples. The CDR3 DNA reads TGTGCCAGCAGCCCCAGGCGCGGACTACTCTCCTACGAGCAGTACTTC. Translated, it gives CASSPRRGLLSYEQYF.